The T cell receptor (beta chain) described here comes from a study of shared clonotypes between healthy human individuals. Study-wide context: Per donor, CD8 memory used one plate, CD8 naive used two, CD4 memory used three and CD4 naive used three. Study-wide findings and caveats: On the whole, naive subsets had larger estimated richness than memory subsets had.

Genomic DNA of every subset was divided equally among multiple immunoSEQ plates. The table came from immunoSEQ multiplex PCR; TCRdb's copy has only in-frame clones and leaves some out. The sample yields some 2.4 million clones, approximately 93% seen once. Germline-derived CDR1 and CDR2 are SGHRS and YFSETQ. V gave up 1 base and J gave up 4 bases; unmatched junction bases: 4. CDR3 size: 14 residues. The sample holds one count of this clone. What it binds is not known. The sequenced sample was naive CD4+ T cells from PBMCs. Subset in this sample: CD45RA+ positively selected. The sequence derives from a man between 18 and 29 years old in good health. Some clones in this sample may be carry-over from other donors' samples. This chain joins TRBV5-1 and TRBJ1-2; 7 bases align to TRBD1. The CDR3 DNA reads TGCGCCAGCAGCTTGCAGGGGGAACGCTATGGCTACACCTTC. Residues: CASSLQGERYGYTF.